The T cell receptor (beta chain) described here comes from a study of regulatory T cells in long-lasting Graves disease. This clonotype was counted at least ten times. Germline CDR1 reads SNHLY; CDR2 reads FYNNEI. This CDR3 spans 15 amino acids. V trimming: 7 bases; J trimming: 7 bases; junction bases outside the gene matches: 16. As to time point: newly diagnosed GD, antithyroid drugs for less than 3 months. RNA from PBMCs was the source of the TCR library. Library construction for TCR beta used iRepertoire HTBI primers and Arm-PCR of CDR3 regions. TCRdb passed the multiplex PCR reads through MiXCR, listing each CDR3 protein once. The table shows hundreds of thousands of distinct CDR3 sequences, with less than 20% occurring only once. The same specimen was also included in a second study, on T cells in Graves' hyperthyroidism and ophthalmopathy.

This receptor was taken from a woman aged 25-40 years with Graves disease. This chain connects TRBV2 to TRBJ2-7; TRBD1 matches at 7 bases. The source was peripheral blood mononuclear cells (PBMCs), collected at new diagnosis, from a patient treated with antithyroid drugs. The CDR3 sequence: CASKRTGQVHLEQYF. The CDR3 nucleotides read TGTGCCAGCAAGAGGACTGGACAGGTTCATTTGGAGCAGTACTTC.